This T cell receptor (beta chain) was recovered during a study of blood T cell repertoires in COVID-19 (dated by TCRdb to 2018 to 2021). With regard to the full study: Samples covering the acute and convalescent phases of COVID-19 were provided by collaborators in the United States, Italy and Spain. A de-identified subject ID, COVID-19 status, age in years and sex were almost always included in the sample metadata. The material from the prospective study consisted of cDNA or gDNA derived from T cells, B-cell-depleted T cells, or PBMCs. Where available, HLA class I and class II types were taken from metadata supplied by the sample provider and were not determined by assay-based typing. Deeply sampled blood TCRbeta repertoires from subjects exposed to, actively infected with, or recovered from COVID-19 were included in the dataset. The repertoires were made available in a free public database intended to serve as a resource for research on the immune response to SARS-CoV-2. The samples were drawn from two sources: the first 160 participants of the ongoing ImmuneRACE study, and fewer than 1,500 subjects contributed by 6 global collaborators.

What the authors observed across the whole study: How much clinical and demographic metadata was included differed by source and by participant, and the metadata was provided uncurated.

The germline V gene specifies SNHLY as CDR1 and FYNNEI as CDR2. V is shortened by 4 bases, J by 9 bases, and the region joining them spans 16 bases. Reading from cysteine to phenylalanine, the CDR3 counts 14 amino acids. Only the CDR3 DNA stays, 42 bases, in frame from base 1. The immunoSEQ Assay, a bias-controlled multiplex PCR, was used to amplify TCRbeta CDR3 regions from genomic DNA. In the original analysis: The number of nucleated cells in each sample was estimated from the amplification of reference gene primers within the assay. To quantify the absolute abundance of each unique TCRbeta CDR3 rearrangement, sequence reads were collapsed and filtered. For each sample, productive Simpson clonality was calculated by taking the square root of Simpson's diversity index across productive rearrangements. Here the immuneACCESS table is served through TCRdb, limited to in-frame sequences with V and J called. Missing clones are a known gap in these copies; in checked studies unresolved V genes cover under half, and the rest lacks a known reason. V, J and clone size derive from that table, while D and trimming were established from the DNA sequence. The sample yields under 95,000 clones; about 91% were counted once. The top ten hold roughly 6.8% of the sample.

The collaborating institutions used their own protocols to collect whole blood in K2EDTA tubes. Collaborator samples were shipped for TCRbeta analysis as frozen whole blood, isolated PBMCs, or DNA extracted from either sample type. A note on this clone: What this receptor recognizes is not known. Base qualities are not at hand, and no much larger clone is one base apart.

The clonotype originates from a woman aged 50 to 60 with acute or convalescent COVID-19. Sequencing used peripheral blood. The rearrangement joined TRBV2 to TRBJ1-3; the D gene is possibly TRBD1, with 5 bases matching. The CDR3 loop reads CASSAERGGGTIYF. The DNA reads TGTGCCAGCAGTGCGGAAAGGGGCGGTGGCACCATATATTTT.